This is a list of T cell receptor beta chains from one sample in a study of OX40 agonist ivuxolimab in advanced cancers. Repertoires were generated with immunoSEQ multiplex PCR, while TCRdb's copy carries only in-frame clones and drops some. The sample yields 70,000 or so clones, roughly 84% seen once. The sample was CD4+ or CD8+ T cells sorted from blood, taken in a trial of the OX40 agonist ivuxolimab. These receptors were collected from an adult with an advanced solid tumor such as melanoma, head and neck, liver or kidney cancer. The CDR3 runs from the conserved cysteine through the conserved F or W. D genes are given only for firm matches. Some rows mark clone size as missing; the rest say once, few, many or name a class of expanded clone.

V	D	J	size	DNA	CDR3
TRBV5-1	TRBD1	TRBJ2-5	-	TGCGCCAGCAGCTTGGGGTGGACAGGGGTCGGAGAGACCCAGTACTTC	CASSLGWTGVGETQYF
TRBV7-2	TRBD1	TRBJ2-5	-	TGTGCCAGCAGCTTAGACGGGACAGGGACCCAAGAGACCCAGTACTTC	CASSLDGTGTQETQYF
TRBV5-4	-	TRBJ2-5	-	TGTGCCAGCAGCCCTATGGAGGGTGGGGGCCCCCAAGAGACCCAGTACTTC	CASSPMEGGGPQETQYF
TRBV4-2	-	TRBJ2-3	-	TGTGCCAGCAGCCAACAGCGTCAGACAGATACGCAGTATTTT	CASSQQRQTDTQYF
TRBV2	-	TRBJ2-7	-	TGTGCCAGCGGGGGGCAGGGCGACGAGCAGTACTTC	CASGGQGDEQYF
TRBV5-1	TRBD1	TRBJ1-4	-	TGCGCCAGCAGGTTGGGACAGCCTACAGAAAAACTGTTTTTT	CASRLGQPTEKLFF
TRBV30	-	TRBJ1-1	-	TGTGCCGGGGAACGGAACACTGAAGCTTTCTTT	CAGERNTEAFF
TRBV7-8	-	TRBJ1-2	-	TGTGCCAGCAGCTTCACCGGGACTAACTATGGCTACACCTTC	CASSFTGTNYGYTF
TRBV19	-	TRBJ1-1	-	TGTGCCAGTAGTCGGTGGAACACTGAAGCTTTCTTT	CASSRWNTEAFF
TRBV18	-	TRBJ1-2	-	TGTGCCAGCTCACCGGAACGGGTTCTGGGCTATGGCTACACCTTC	CASSPERVLGYGYTF
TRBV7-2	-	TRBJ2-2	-	TGTGCCAGCAGCCGCAGAGGGAGTGACACCGGGGAGCTGTTTTTT	CASSRRGSDTGELFF
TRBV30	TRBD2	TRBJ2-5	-	TGTGCCTGGAGTAGTCTAGCGGGGAACAGGGGGACCCAGTACTTC	CAWSSLAGNRGTQYF
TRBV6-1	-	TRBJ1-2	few	TGTGCCAGCATGATGAACTATGGCTACACCTTC	CASMMNYGYTF
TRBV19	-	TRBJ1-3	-	TGTGCCAGTAGCATCAGTCCCAGACGAAACACTGGAAACACCATATATTTT	CASSISPRRNTGNTIYF
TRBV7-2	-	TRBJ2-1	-	TGTGCCAGCAGCCGACCAGGGGAGCAGTTCTTC	CASSRPGEQFF
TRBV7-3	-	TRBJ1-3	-	TGTGCCAGCAGCCAGGACACGACCATATATTTT	CASSQDTTIYF
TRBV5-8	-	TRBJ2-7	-	TGTGCCAGCGGGCTTCCGAACTACGAGCAGTACTTC	CASGLPNYEQYF
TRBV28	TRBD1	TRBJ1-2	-	TGTGCCAGCAGTAGTGGGACAGAACCCTTCCTATTCGGCTACACCTTC	CASSSGTEPFLFGYTF
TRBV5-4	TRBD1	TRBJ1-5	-	TGTGCCAGCAGCTTGGCGGGGACAGGGGCCCAGCCCCAGCATTTT	CASSLAGTGAQPQHF
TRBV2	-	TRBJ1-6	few	TGTGCCAGCAGAGAAGGGACCGGGAGAAATTCACCCCTCCACTTT	CASREGTGRNSPLHF
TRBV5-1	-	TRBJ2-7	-	TGCGCCAGCAGCCCCAGGGGATTCGACGAGCAGTACTTC	CASSPRGFDEQYF
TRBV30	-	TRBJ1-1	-	TGTGCCTGGAGTGCCTTGCTGAACACTGAAGCTTTCTTT	CAWSALLNTEAFF